One sample yielded the 29 T cell receptor beta chains listed below, sequenced in a study of T cell responses to AZD1222 COVID-19 vaccine. Method: immunoSEQ multiplex PCR; TCRdb's copy keeps in-frame clones and lacks some. The profile shows approximately 75,000 clones, around 86% of them singletons. The source material was peripheral blood, sampled 28 days after the second AZD1222 dose. Receptor source: an adult who received the AZD1222 COVID-19 vaccine.

The sample holds one count of this clone. This sequence joins TRBV4-1 and TRBJ2-1, with a tentative D call TRBD2 (7 bases). V gave up 3 bases and J gave up 9 bases, with 21 bases separating them. This CDR3 has 16 amino acids. Germline V CDR1 and CDR2: MGHRA, YSYEKL. Here the CDR3 reads CASSQESGGIRGEQFF. The CDR3 coding sequence is TGCGCCAGCAGCCAGGAGTCGGGGGGCATACGGGGTGAGCAGTTCTTC.

This clone was found once. The chain combines TRBV24-1 with TRBJ2-3; no firm D call. Trimming took off 3 bases at V and 2 bases at J, with 11 bases between the two ends. This CDR3 is 15 amino acids long. Germline-derived CDR1 and CDR2 are KGHDR and SFDVKD. The CDR3, as DNA: TGTGCCACCAGTGATCCCCGGGCCGCCACAGATACGCAGTATTTT. This translates into CATSDPRAATDTQYF.

The chain is built from TRBV3-1 (or the pseudogene TRBV3-2) and TRBJ1-2, with D possibly matching TRBD1 (6 bases). CDR3 length: 16 residues. Germline V gene lookup returns CDR1 LGHDT and CDR2 YNNKEL (reference sequence). V was clipped by 0 bases and J by 1 base, with 12 bases between them. The CDR3 loop is CASSQDQGTSNYGYTF. Here the CDR3 DNA reads TGTGCCAGCAGCCAAGATCAAGGGACAAGTAACTATGGCTACACCTTC.

The chain carries TRBV5-8 and TRBJ2-7; 8 bases map to TRBD1. Germline-derived CDR1 and CDR2 are SGHTS and YDEGEE. The CDR3 is made up of 13 amino acids. V shed 8 bases, J shed 1 base, and the junction held 5 bases outside the gene matches. The CDR3 sequence is CASTGGNSYEQYF. In DNA, the CDR3 is TGTGCCAGTACAGGGGGGAATTCCTACGAGCAGTACTTC.

This chain joins TRBV27 and TRBJ2-7; D call uncertain. This CDR3 has 13 residues. The germline CDR1 and CDR2 sequences are MNHEY and SMNVEV (reference sequence). Trimming removed 2 bases at V and 6 bases at J, with 11 bases between. The CDR3 coding sequence is TGTGCCAGCAGTTTACACGGAACAACCGAGCAGTACTTC. Translation: CASSLHGTTEQYF.

CDR3 in DNA: TGTGCCCGAGGACGGGACAGGGTCAATGGCTACACCTTC. As protein: CARGRDRVNGYTF. The chain uses TRBV30 and TRBJ1-2; 9 bases fit TRBD1. This CDR3 region has 13 residues. Trimming took 8 bases from V and 6 from J; bases not matched to a gene: 10. Germline values: CDR1 GTSNPN, CDR2 SVGIG (reference sequence).

The V and J genes are TRBV6-5 and TRBJ1-1, with D unresolved. Trimming removed 7 bases at V and 4 bases at J, with 10 bases between. CDR3 length: 12 residues. Germline V gives CDR1 MNHEY, CDR2 SVGAGI. CDR3 sequence (DNA): TGTGCCAGCATACGGGATTTCACTGAAGCTTTCTTT. Encoded protein: CASIRDFTEAFF.

The chain recombines TRBV28 with TRBJ2-7; D remains unclear. CDR1 and CDR2 from the germline V gene are MDHEN and SYDVKM. V was clipped by 6 bases and J by 4 bases, with 7 bases between them. This CDR3 has 11 residues. The CDR3 region is CASRGWYEQYF. DNA of the CDR3: TGTGCCAGCAGGGGGTGGTACGAGCAGTACTTC.

This clone came up a few times. The V and J genes are TRBV4-1 and TRBJ1-5; TRBD1 matches at 7 bases. The CDR3 contains 17 residues. The germline CDR1 and CDR2 sequences are MGHRA and YSYEKL. The V gene end was trimmed by 1 base and the J gene end by 1 base; junction bases not matched to a gene: 7. CDR3 bases: TGCGCCAGCAGCCAAGTATGGCAGGGGGTGAGCAATCAGCCCCAGCATTTT. Protein sequence: CASSQVWQGVSNQPQHF.

The chain joins TRBV5-4 to TRBJ1-6; D gene ambiguous. The V end lost 4 bases, the J end lost 0 bases, and 11 bases lay between the germline ends. From germline, CDR1 is SGHNT and CDR2 YYREEE (reference sequence). This CDR3 has 16 amino acids. This CDR3 is CASSPGEASYNSPLHF. The CDR3 DNA sequence: TGTGCCAGCAGCCCCGGGGAGGCCTCCTATAATTCACCCCTCCACTTT.

V is TRBV30 and J is TRBJ1-1; D is unclear. Trimming stripped 5 bases from V and 3 bases from J, with 7 bases between. This CDR3 region has 11 residues. CDR1 is GTSNPN, CDR2 SVGIG, per germline (reference sequence). The CDR3 reads CAWSGDTEAFF. Here the CDR3 DNA reads TGTGCCTGGTCCGGGGACACTGAAGCTTTCTTT.

The chain is built from TRBV9 and TRBJ2-3; 8 nucleotides agree with TRBD2. Germline V gives CDR1 SGDLS, CDR2 YYNGEE. Germline trimming cut 2 bases from V and 6 bases from J; bases unmatched to any gene: 8. This CDR3 comprises 15 residues. The DNA of the CDR3 is TGTGCCAGCAGCGTGGGACTAGAGTTGTCGGATACGCAGTATTTT. Translating it yields CASSVGLELSDTQYF.

This clone was seen just once. J is TRBJ2-2 and V is TRBV13, with 12 bases matching TRBD2. CDR1 and CDR2 from the germline V gene are PRHDT and FYEKMQ (reference sequence). This CDR3 is 14 amino acids long. The CDR3 bases are TGTGCGTCACTAGCGGGGGGTGCAACCGGGGAGCTGTTTTTT. Protein product: CASLAGGATGELFF.

Here the CDR3 reads CASSMSWGRANTEAFF. CDR3 in DNA: TGTGCCAGTAGTATGTCTTGGGGCAGGGCCAACACTGAAGCTTTCTTT. The chain carries TRBV19 and TRBJ1-1; the D gene is possibly TRBD1 (5 bases). Trimming removed 3 bases at V and 2 bases at J, with 16 bases between. The CDR3 consists of 16 residues. CDR1 and CDR2 from the germline V gene are LNHDA and SQIVND (reference sequence).

The gene calls are TRBV7-2 and TRBJ1-3; D not certain. CDR1 and CDR2 from the germline V gene are SGHTA and FQGNSA. The CDR3 loop spans 13 amino acids. Trimming left V 3 bases short and J 1 base short, with 4 bases between. CDR3 in amino acids: CASSFNSGNTIYF. As DNA, the CDR3 is TGTGCCAGCAGCTTTAATTCTGGAAACACCATATATTTT.

The J gene is TRBJ2-1, the V gene TRBV15; 10 bases line up with TRBD2. With 3 bases clipped from V and 1 base from J, the junction kept 12 bases outside the gene matches. The CDR3 runs 19 residues. The V gene's germline CDR1 is LNHNV and CDR2 YYDKDF (reference sequence). CDR3 amino acids: CATSSGGFSSGGSYNEQFF. Written as DNA, the CDR3 is TGTGCCACCAGCAGTGGAGGATTCTCTAGCGGGGGTTCCTACAATGAGCAGTTCTTC.

The chain carries TRBV20-1 and TRBJ1-1, with 8 bases aligning to TRBD1. Germline V gives CDR1 DFQATT, CDR2 SNEGSKA (reference sequence). This CDR3 is built from 10 residues. CDR3 sequence: CSGQGTEAFF. The CDR3 DNA reads TGCAGCGGACAGGGAACTGAAGCTTTCTTT.

This clone was observed a single time. The chain has TRBV6-1 and TRBJ1-3; the D gene is possibly TRBD1 (6 bases). Trimming took off 2 bases at V and 1 base at J, with 12 bases between the two ends. This CDR3 comprises 16 residues. CDR1 MNHNS and CDR2 SASEGT come from the germline V gene. CDR3 bases: TGTGCCAGCAGTGAATCCCACAGGGAGTCTGGAAACACCATATATTTT. Protein product: CASSESHRESGNTIYF.

The chain links TRBV9 to TRBJ2-2; D tentatively fits TRBD1 or TRBD2 (5 bases each). Trimming cost V 3 bases and J 4 bases, with 19 bases left between them. This CDR3 is built from 17 residues. Germline-derived CDR1 and CDR2 are SGDLS and YYNGEE. CDR3 loop: CASSARGVPPGTGELFF. CDR3 nucleotide sequence: TGTGCCAGCAGCGCACGAGGGGTTCCGCCAGGCACCGGGGAGCTGTTTTTT.

The gene calls are TRBV14 and TRBJ1-1; D not resolved. The CDR3 is made up of 13 amino acids. Trimming took off 6 bases at V and 0 bases at J, with 8 bases between the two ends. The germline gives CDR1 SGHDN, CDR2 FVKESK. DNA for the CDR3: TGTGCCAGCAGACTCGGTCTGAACACTGAAGCTTTCTTT. Its protein product is CASRLGLNTEAFF.

The V and J genes are TRBV7-8 and TRBJ1-5; 10 positions match TRBD1. Germline-derived CDR1 and CDR2 are SGHVS and FQNEAQ. This CDR3 spans 17 amino acids. Germline trimming cut 5 bases from V and 6 bases from J; bases unmatched to any gene: 13. CDR3 coding DNA: TGTGCCAGCAGCCCATATGGGGGCCGGACAGGGGGTCAGCCCCAGCATTTT. Its protein is CASSPYGGRTGGQPQHF.

V gene TRBV5-1 combines with J gene TRBJ1-2, with unresolved D. Germline lookup yields CDR1 SGHRS and CDR2 YFSETQ. The V and J ends lost 4 bases and 2 bases respectively, with 12 bases between them. The CDR3 covers 14 residues. The CDR3 reads CASSSGSTNYGYTF. The CDR3 DNA sequence: TGCGCCAGCAGCAGTGGTAGTACAAACTATGGCTACACCTTC. Together with reference TRBV5-1 and TRBJ1-2, the CDR3 gives the full variable domain: KAGVTQTPRYLIKTRGQQVTLSCSPISGHRSVSWYQQTPGQGLQFLFEYFSETQRNKGNFPGRFSGRQFSNSRSEMNVSTLELGDSALYLCASSSGSTNYGYTFGSGTRLTVV.

The chain joins TRBV3-1 (or the pseudogene TRBV3-2) to TRBJ1-2; D not resolved. Germline CDR1 and CDR2: LGHDT and YNNKEL (reference sequence). The CDR3 extends over 15 amino acids. V shed 4 bases and J shed 2 bases, with 14 bases lying between them. The CDR3 is CASSRDLRGNYGYTF. In DNA form, the CDR3 reads TGTGCCAGCAGCCGAGACCTCCGCGGGAACTATGGCTACACCTTC.

This chain uses TRBV19 with TRBJ2-2; 12 bases are a match to TRBD1. V trimming: 3 bases; J trimming: 2 bases; junction bases outside the gene matches: 1. CDR1 and CDR2 from the germline V gene are LNHDA and SQIVND (reference sequence). This CDR3 spans 16 amino acids. The CDR3 nucleotides are TGTGCCAGTAGTATGGGACAGGGGGCAAACACCGGGGAGCTGTTTTTT. Translation: CASSMGQGANTGELFF.

The V call is TRBV7-2, the J call TRBJ1-1; D perhaps matches TRBD1 (5 bases). The V gene lost 1 base and the J gene lost 7 bases, with 7 bases spanning the gap. The germline CDR1 and CDR2 sequences are SGHTA and FQGNSA. This CDR3 has 12 amino acids. This CDR3 reads CASSLGGIEAFF. CDR3 bases: TGTGCCAGCAGCTTAGGGGGGATTGAAGCTTTCTTT.

V usage is TRBV24-1 and J usage is TRBJ2-1; 7 bases map to TRBD1. V lost 3 bases to trimming and J lost 5 bases; unmatched junction nucleotides: 9. Looked up from germline, CDR1 is KGHDR and CDR2 is SFDVKD. There are 16 residues in the CDR3. CDR3: CATSDLPSTGNNEQFF. CDR3 sequence (DNA): TGTGCCACCAGTGATCTTCCTTCGACAGGGAACAATGAGCAGTTCTTC.

The rearrangement links TRBV10-2 to TRBJ2-2; tentatively, D is TRBD1 or TRBD2 (5 bases each). Trimming shortened V by 6 bases and J by 0 bases, and 8 bases separated the two germline ends. CDR3 length: 14 amino acids. Germline CDR1 reads WSHSY; CDR2 reads SAAADI. This chain's CDR3 is CASRGESNTGELFF. The DNA for the CDR3 is TGCGCCAGCAGAGGGGAGTCGAACACCGGGGAGCTGTTTTTT.

The chain couples TRBV30 to TRBJ1-4; D gene uncertain. The germline V and J ends were trimmed by 1 base and 4 bases, with 7 bases remaining between them. The CDR3 totals 13 residues. Germline lookup yields CDR1 GTSNPN and CDR2 SVGIG (reference sequence). CDR3 in DNA: TGTGCCTGGAGTGCGCAGGTTAATGAAAAACTGTTTTTT. This sequence encodes CAWSAQVNEKLFF. Using reference TRBV30 and TRBJ1-4 for the parts outside the CDR3, the full variable domain is SQTIHQWPATLVQPVGSPLSLECTVEGTSNPNLYWYRQAAGRGLQLLFYSVGIGQISSEVPQNLSASRPQDRQFILSSKKLLLSDSGFYLCAWSAQVNEKLFFGSGTQLSVL.

The chain couples TRBV18 to TRBJ1-4; D is uncertain. Looked up from germline, CDR1 is KGHSH and CDR2 is LQKENI. V dropped 2 bases and J dropped 0 bases, with 7 bases sitting between them. The CDR3 consists of 15 residues. CDR3 bases: TGTGCCAGCTCACCAAACATGGCAACTAATGAAAAACTGTTTTTT. This codes for CASSPNMATNEKLFF.